One sample yielded the 11 T cell receptor beta chains listed below, sequenced in a study of T cells after somatic rescue of genetic block. Repertoires were generated with immunoSEQ multiplex PCR, while TCRdb's copy carries only in-frame clones and drops some. The table shows some 12,000 clones, with 65% to 85% occurring only once. The specimen sequenced was peripheral blood mononuclear cells (PBMCs). These receptors originate from a boy aged 5-17 years.

Only a few counts were recorded for this clone. The chain joins TRBV6-5 to TRBJ1-2, with TRBD1 matching 7 bases. CDR3 length equals 13 residues. Germline V gives CDR1 MNHEY, CDR2 SVGAGI. J lost 4 bases, V lost 1 base, and 0 bases had no gene match. CDR3 DNA: TGTGCCAGCAGTTACTACAGGGGCTATGGCTACACCTTC. Translation: CASSYYRGYGYTF.

The chain carries TRBV28 and TRBJ2-3; 11 nucleotides match TRBD2. V dropped 7 bases and J dropped 4; count of bases not matched to a gene: 10. This CDR3 comprises 16 residues. From germline, CDR1 is MDHEN and CDR2 SYDVKM. The CDR3 loop reads CASTTSGRSTADTQYF. CDR3 DNA sequence: TGTGCCAGCACCACTAGCGGGAGATCTACCGCAGATACGCAGTATTTT.

The chain uses TRBV14 and TRBJ1-2, with a tentative D call TRBD1 (6 bases). The CDR3 is made up of 16 amino acids. V was shortened by 2 bases and J by 0 bases, with 13 bases between the two germline ends. Germline CDR1 SGHDN, CDR2 FVKESK. In nucleotides, the CDR3 is TGTGCCAGCAGCCAATTCGACAGGCCTTCTAACTATGGCTACACCTTC. The encoded protein is CASSQFDRPSNYGYTF.

This clone was seen more than once but under ten times. This chain joins TRBV11-3 and TRBJ2-2; D ambiguous. Trimming stripped 3 bases from V and 5 bases from J, with 7 bases between. Per germline, CDR1 SGHNT and CDR2 YENEEA. The CDR3 spans 13 residues. In nucleotides, the CDR3 is TGTGCCAGCAGCTTCTATATTACCGGGGAGCTGTTTTTT. Translating it yields CASSFYITGELFF.

The genes are TRBV6-1 and TRBJ2-7; 9 bases map to TRBD1. Germline assignment: CDR1 MNHNS and CDR2 SASEGT. This CDR3 comprises 15 residues. V gave up 5 bases and J gave up 4 bases; unmatched junction bases: 9. Here the CDR3 DNA reads TGTGCCAGCAGTCCAGGAGGACAGGGGTTTTACGAGCAGTACTTC. The encoded protein is CASSPGGQGFYEQYF.

J is TRBJ2-5 and V is TRBV28; 7 nucleotides match TRBD1. The end of the DNA fits TRBJ2-7 better, so the J call may be wrong. Looked up from germline, CDR1 is MDHEN and CDR2 is SYDVKM. CDR3 length equals 16 residues. DNA of the CDR3: TGTGCCAGCAGTTTTGGGTCACAGGGGCCCACCTACGAGCAGTACTTC. It translates to CASSFGSQGPTYEQYF.

The chain carries TRBV28 and TRBJ1-1; 8 bases align to TRBD1. V shed 4 bases, J shed 7 bases, and the junction held 5 bases outside the gene matches. The CDR3 totals 13 residues. Germline V gives CDR1 MDHEN, CDR2 SYDVKM. CDR3 bases: TGTGCCAGCAGTTGGACAGGGCGGATTGAAGCTTTCTTT. It specifies CASSWTGRIEAFF.

This clone was counted only a few times. J is TRBJ2-7 and V is TRBV4-1, with a tentative D call TRBD2 (5 bases). Germline assignment: CDR1 MGHRA and CDR2 YSYEKL. V lost 4 bases and J lost 2, with 9 bases in between. The CDR3 loop spans 13 amino acids. This CDR3 reads CASSRGLPYEQYF. In DNA, the CDR3 is TGCGCCAGCAGCCGCGGACTGCCCTACGAGCAGTACTTC.

This chain joins TRBV18 and TRBJ2-3, with D unresolved. The CDR3 spans 13 residues. Germline V gene lookup returns CDR1 KGHSH and CDR2 LQKENI. V lost 3 bases, J lost 2 bases, and 6 bases lay in between. The CDR3 sequence: CASSPKNTDTQYF. CDR3 DNA: TGTGCCAGCTCACCGAAGAACACAGATACGCAGTATTTT. The full variable domain, with the rest looked up from reference TRBV18 and TRBJ2-3, is NAGVMQNPRHLVRRRGQEARLRCSPMKGHSHVYWYRQLPEEGLKFMVYLQKENIIDESGMPKERFSAEFPKEGPSILRIQQVVRGDSAAYFCASSPKNTDTQYFGPGTRLTVL.

V and J are TRBV4-2 and TRBJ2-3, with D unclear. This CDR3 has 14 residues. V lost 8 bases to trimming and J lost 3 bases, with 15 bases between them. Germline V gene sequence: CDR1 LGHNA, CDR2 YNFKEQ. The CDR3 here is CASRASGSTDTQYF. The CDR3 DNA sequence: TGTGCCAGCCGGGCCTCGGGCTCAACAGATACGCAGTATTTT.

J is TRBJ2-7 and V is TRBV6-1; TRBD2 is a possible D gene (5 bases). Germline V gives CDR1 MNHNS, CDR2 SASEGT. The CDR3 extends over 14 amino acids. Trimming stripped 3 bases from V and 0 bases from J, with 9 bases between. The CDR3 nucleotides are TGTGCCAGCAGTGAGATCGGGGACTCCTACGAGCAGTACTTC. This gives the protein CASSEIGDSYEQYF.